This TCR beta chain was sequenced for a study of T cell clones after liver transplantation. On the study more broadly: TCRbeta sequencing after a pre-transplant mixed lymphocyte reaction identified graft-donor-reactive clones, later tracked in post-transplant blood. Standard immunosuppression, with no induction, continued until 12-24 months after transplant.

As to this clone: Antigen specificity is unknown.

The CDR3 sequence is 14 residues long. V trimming: 6 bases; J trimming: 5 bases; junction bases outside the gene matches: 6. Germline V gives CDR1 SNHLY, CDR2 FYNNEI. Using immunoSEQ multiplex PCR, the repertoire was profiled, and TCRdb retains in-frame clones only, with some absent. Among tens of thousands of clones listed, roughly 80% were seen once. Findings and limits, study-wide: Compared with third party-reactive sequences, donor-reactive ones declined more, independent of withdrawal success.

This receptor was identified in a human patient who received a liver transplant. Some of the T cells may derive from the graft donor. J is TRBJ1-4 and V is TRBV2; 7 bases agree with TRBD1. Sequencing used CD4+ T cells from blood, obtained 45 to 46 months after liver transplant. The CDR3 coding sequence is TGTGCCAGCAGGAACGACAGGGTAAATGAAAAACTGTTTTTT. Protein product: CASRNDRVNEKLFF.